These T cell receptor beta chains were read from a single sample in a study of cytomegalovirus exposure and HLA in healthy donors. Libraries were prepared by immunoSEQ multiplex PCR; TCRdb keeps only in-frame clonotypes and omits some of them. The top ten hold roughly 1.9% of the sample, which has 150,000 to 200,000 clones, around 80% seen once. The material sequenced was PBMCs. The receptors were sampled from a man aged 35-49 years in good health and CMV-seronegative. CDR3s include the opening cysteine and the closing phenylalanine or tryptophan. A D gene is named only where the DNA matches it firmly. Part of the rows lack a size; the others show once, few, many or a class for expanded clones.

TRBJ1-1,TRBD1,TRBV30,NA,TGTGCCTGGAGTGTGGGACAGGGGGAGTTGCGGGCTGAAGCTTTCTTT,CAWSVGQGELRAEAFF
TRBJ2-5,NA,TRBV7-9,NA,TGTGCCAGCAGCTTGTTAGCGCGAGAGACCCAGTACTTC,CASSLLARETQYF
TRBJ1-3,NA,TRBV6-5,NA,TGTGCCAGCAGTTACTCGAGGGGGAGCTCTGGAAACACCATATATTTT,CASSYSRGSSGNTIYF
TRBJ2-7,NA,TRBV20-1,NA,TGCAGTGCTGGGATGGGAGGGCAGTACTTC,CSAGMGGQYF
TRBJ1-1,NA,TRBV6-5,NA,TGTGCCAGCAGTTACTCCCCGGAACAGATGAACACTGAAGCTTTCTTT,CASSYSPEQMNTEAFF
TRBJ2-3,TRBD2,TRBV11-3,NA,TGTGCCAGCAGCTTGGAACTAGCGGGAAGGGCTGTAGATACGCAGTATTTT,CASSLELAGRAVDTQYF
TRBJ2-7,NA,TRBV28,few,TGTGCCAGCAAAAATTCCGTTACCTACGAGCAGTACTTC,CASKNSVTYEQYF
TRBJ1-2,NA,TRBV2,NA,TGTGCCAGAGGAGGGACGGAGGATGGTGGCTACACCTTC,CARGGTEDGGYTF
TRBJ2-1,TRBD1,TRBV9,NA,TGTGCCAGCAGCGGCCCGGGACAGGGGGTCAATGAGCAGTTCTTC,CASSGPGQGVNEQFF
TRBJ2-2,NA,TRBV19,NA,TGTGCCAGTAGTTGGACTGCAGGGGAGCTGTTTTTT,CASSWTAGELFF
TRBJ2-1,NA,TRBV27,NA,TGTGCCAGCAGTCCCCCTCAGGTTCTAAATGAGCAGTTCTTC,CASSPPQVLNEQFF
TRBJ2-7,TRBD2,TRBV28,few,TGTGCCAGCAGTTCGGGTAGCGGGAGGCCCTACGAGCAGTACTTC,CASSSGSGRPYEQYF
TRBJ2-7,NA,TRBV28,NA,TGTGCCAGCAATGGGGCCTCGACTTTTGCGCTGATCTCCTACGAGCAGTACTTC,CASNGASTFALISYEQYF
TRBJ1-2,NA,TRBV5-5,NA,TGTGCCAGCAGCACCAGACAGTCCACTAACTATGGCTACACCTTC,CASSTRQSTNYGYTF
TRBJ2-1,TRBD2,TRBV9,NA,TGTGCCAGCAGCCACACGGCGGGAGGGTCCTACAATGAGCAGTTCTTC,CASSHTAGGSYNEQFF
TRBJ2-1,TRBD1,TRBV6-6,NA,TGTGCCAGCAGTTACTCTCGGACAGGGGGCAATGAGCAGTTCTTC,CASSYSRTGGNEQFF
TRBJ2-3,NA,TRBV2,NA,TGTGCCAGCAGGGAGGACCGGCCCCGGGGAGATACGCAGTATTTT,CASREDRPRGDTQYF